This T cell receptor (beta chain) emerged from a study of shared clonotypes between healthy human individuals. Findings of the study overall: Clonotype sharing among the donors was expected to vary with sequencing depth. The four-donor shared clonotypes exceeded non-shared clonotypes in generation probability, with non-shared ones scoring lower.

Naive CD8 populations comprised CD45RO-negative cells positively selected for CCR7, excluding terminally differentiated effector memory CD45RA+ cells. TCRdb's table, derived via immunoSEQ multiplex PCR, lists solely in-frame clones and lacks some. The data show about 700,000 clones, roughly nine tenths seen once. As to this clone: What it binds is unknown.

This clonotype originated in a man aged 25 to 40 in good health. The sequencing input was naive CD8+ T cells sorted from blood.

The CDR3 region is CASSPTPQAPGNTIYF. In DNA form, the CDR3 reads TGTGCCAGCAGCCCGACCCCACAGGCTCCGGGAAACACCATATATTTT. The chain links TRBV5-5 to TRBJ1-3; D perhaps matches TRBD1 (5 bases). Germline assignment: CDR1 SGHKS and CDR2 YYEKEE (reference sequence). The length of the CDR3 is 16 residues. Trimming took 4 bases from V and 4 from J, leaving 18 bases between them.